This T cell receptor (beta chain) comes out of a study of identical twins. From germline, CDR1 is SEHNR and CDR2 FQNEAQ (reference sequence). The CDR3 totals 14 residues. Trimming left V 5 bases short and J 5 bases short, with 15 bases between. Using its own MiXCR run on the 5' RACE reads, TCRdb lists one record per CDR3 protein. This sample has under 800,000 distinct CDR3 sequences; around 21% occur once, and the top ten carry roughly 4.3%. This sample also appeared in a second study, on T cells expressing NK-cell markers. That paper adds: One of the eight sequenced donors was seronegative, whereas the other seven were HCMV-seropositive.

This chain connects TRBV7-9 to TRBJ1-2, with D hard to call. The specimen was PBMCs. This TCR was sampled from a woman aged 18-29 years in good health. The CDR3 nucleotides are TGTGCCAGCAGCGCCGGGTCATCTCCTTATGGCTACACCTTC. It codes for CASSAGSSPYGYTF.